The TCR beta chain under discussion was sequenced for a study of OX40 agonist ivuxolimab in advanced cancers. The wider study: Patients were dosed intravenously with ivuxolimab at 0.01 to 10 mg/kg every 2 weeks.

The table came from immunoSEQ multiplex PCR; TCRdb's copy has only in-frame clones and leaves some out. The sample lists about 61,000 clones, 80% to 85% occurring once. Note on this clone: Its specificity is unknown.

The CDR3 sequence is 18 residues long. Germline CDR1 reads MGHRA; CDR2 reads YSYEKL. V lost 0 bases to trimming and J lost 1 base; unmatched junction nucleotides: 9. Study-level points and caveats: CD8+ T cells averaged more expanded clones than CD4+.

The sample was CD4+ or CD8+ T cells sorted from blood, taken in a trial of the OX40 agonist ivuxolimab. This chain uses TRBV4-1 with TRBJ2-3, with TRBD2 matching over 8 bases. This TCR came from an adult with an advanced solid tumor such as melanoma, head and neck, liver or kidney cancer. CDR3 protein: CASSQDPGGALGTDTQYF. In DNA form, the CDR3 reads TGCGCCAGCAGCCAAGATCCCGGGGGGGCCCTAGGCACAGATACGCAGTATTTT.